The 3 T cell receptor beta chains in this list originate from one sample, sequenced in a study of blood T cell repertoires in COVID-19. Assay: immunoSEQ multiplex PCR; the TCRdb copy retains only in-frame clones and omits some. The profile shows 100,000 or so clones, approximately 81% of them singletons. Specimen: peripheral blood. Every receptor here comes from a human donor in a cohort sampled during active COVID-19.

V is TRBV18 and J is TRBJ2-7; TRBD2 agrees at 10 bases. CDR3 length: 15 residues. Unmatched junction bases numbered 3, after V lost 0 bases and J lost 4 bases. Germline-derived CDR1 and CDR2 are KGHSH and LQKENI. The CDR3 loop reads CASSPPLAGVYEQYF. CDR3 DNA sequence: TGTGCCAGCTCACCACCCCTAGCGGGAGTATACGAGCAGTACTTC.

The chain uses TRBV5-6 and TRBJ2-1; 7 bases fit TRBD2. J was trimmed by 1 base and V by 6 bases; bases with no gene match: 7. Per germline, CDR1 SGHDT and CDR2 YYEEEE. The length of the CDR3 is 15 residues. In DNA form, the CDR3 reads TGTGCCAGCACCCGTGTCGGGGGGTCCTACAATGAGCAGTTCTTC. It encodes CASTRVGGSYNEQFF.

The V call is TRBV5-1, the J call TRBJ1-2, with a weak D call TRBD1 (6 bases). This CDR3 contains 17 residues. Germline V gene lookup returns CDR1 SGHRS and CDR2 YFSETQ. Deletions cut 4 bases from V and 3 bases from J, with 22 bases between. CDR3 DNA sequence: TGCGCCAGCAGCCTTGGACAGAGGTCGACGCGTGACTATGGCTACACCTTC. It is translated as CASSLGQRSTRDYGYTF. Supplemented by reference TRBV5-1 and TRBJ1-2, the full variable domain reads KAGVTQTPRYLIKTRGQQVTLSCSPISGHRSVSWYQQTPGQGLQFLFEYFSETQRNKGNFPGRFSGRQFSNSRSEMNVSTLELGDSALYLCASSLGQRSTRDYGYTFGSGTRLTVV.